The 12 T cell receptor beta chains below come from one sample, sequenced in a study of blood T cell repertoires in COVID-19. Assay used: immunoSEQ multiplex PCR; TCRdb lists only in-frame clones, some missing. The sample has 200,000 to 250,000 clones; around 88% are singletons. Sequencing input: PBMCs or T cells enriched from blood (not recorded which). The receptors originated from a woman aged 50 to 60 with acute COVID-19.

This clone has more than one count but fewer than ten. This chain connects TRBV19 to TRBJ1-5; unclear D gene. Per germline, CDR1 LNHDA and CDR2 SQIVND (reference sequence). V lost 3 bases, J lost 1 base, and 7 bases lay in between. The CDR3 is 14 amino acids. This CDR3 is CASSIQSSNQPQHF. CDR3 DNA: TGTGCCAGTAGTATCCAATCAAGCAATCAGCCCCAGCATTTT. Complete variable domain (other parts from reference TRBV19 and TRBJ1-5): DGGITQSPKYLFRKEGQNVTLSCEQNLNHDAMYWYRQDPGQGLRLIYYSQIVNDFQKGDIAEGYSVSREKKESFPLTVTSAQKNPTAFYLCASSIQSSNQPQHFGDGTRLSIL.

This chain joins TRBV28 and TRBJ2-7; a possible D gene is TRBD1 (6 bases). Trimming removed 6 bases from V and 3 bases from J, with 15 bases in between. CDR3 length equals 14 residues. CDR1 and CDR2 from the germline V gene are MDHEN and SYDVKM. CDR3 bases: TGTGCCAGCAGGCGAACAGGGTTCATCTACGAGCAGTACTTC. Residues: CASRRTGFIYEQYF.

The J gene is TRBJ2-7, the V gene TRBV5-1; 9 bases line up with TRBD2. The V segment lost 0 bases and the J segment 4 bases; nucleotides outside the gene matches: 11. This CDR3 region has 17 residues. Germline-derived CDR1 and CDR2 are SGHRS and YFSETQ. The CDR3 loop reads CASSLDTGTSFFYEQYF. The CDR3 nucleotides are TGCGCCAGCAGCTTGGATACCGGGACTAGCTTTTTTTACGAGCAGTACTTC.

This chain connects TRBV19 to TRBJ2-4, with 12 positions matching TRBD2. The CDR3 consists of 18 residues. V dropped 4 bases and J dropped 1; count of bases not matched to a gene: 8. Germline lookup yields CDR1 LNHDA and CDR2 SQIVND (reference sequence). The CDR3 sequence: CASSKLAGGPSAKNIQYF. For the CDR3, the DNA is TGTGCCAGTAGTAAACTAGCGGGAGGCCCCTCTGCCAAAAACATTCAGTACTTC.

The gene calls are TRBV19 and TRBJ1-2, with 11 bases aligning to TRBD1. The CDR3 covers 14 residues. The germline V gene has CDR1 LNHDA and CDR2 SQIVND (reference sequence). With 5 bases clipped from V and 4 bases from J, the junction kept 3 bases outside the gene matches. The CDR3 region has the DNA TGTGCCAGTAGTGGACAGGGGGCCGGCTATGGCTACACCTTC. It is translated as CASSGQGAGYGYTF. Full variable domain (missing parts from reference TRBV19 and TRBJ1-2): DGGITQSPKYLFRKEGQNVTLSCEQNLNHDAMYWYRQDPGQGLRLIYYSQIVNDFQKGDIAEGYSVSREKKESFPLTVTSAQKNPTAFYLCASSGQGAGYGYTFGSGTRLTVV.

The table lists this clone with a few counts. V gene TRBV7-3 combines with J gene TRBJ2-7, with 13 bases matching TRBD2. The germline V gene encodes CDR1 SGHTA and CDR2 FQGTGA. The CDR3 has 14 residues. J was trimmed by 6 bases and V by 5 bases; bases with no gene match: 4. The CDR3, as DNA: TGTGCCAGCAGCACGGGACTAGCGGGAAGCGAGCAGTACTTC. It yields the protein CASSTGLAGSEQYF.

This clone has just a few counts. This sequence joins TRBV7-9 and TRBJ2-7, with a weak D call TRBD1 (5 bases). Germline CDR1 and CDR2: SEHNR and FQNEAQ (reference sequence). The CDR3 extends over 13 amino acids. The V end lost 7 bases, the J end lost 1 base, and 11 bases lay between the germline ends. The CDR3 DNA sequence: TGTGCCAGCACCCGGACACCGTCCTACGAGCAGTACTTC. Protein sequence: CASTRTPSYEQYF.

The chain has TRBV6-2 or TRBV6-3 and TRBJ2-7; 8 positions match TRBD2. Germline CDR1 reads MNHEY; CDR2 reads SVGEGT. The CDR3 spans 15 residues. The ends lost 6 bases at V and 4 bases at J; junction bases unmatched: 11. CDR3: CASSDGTRLRYEQYF. CDR3 DNA sequence: TGTGCCAGCAGCGACGGGACTAGGCTGAGATACGAGCAGTACTTC.

V gene TRBV14 combines with J gene TRBJ2-3; D is perhaps TRBD2 (6 bases). There are 17 residues in the CDR3. The V end was cut by 4 bases, the J end by 5 bases, with 22 bases between. The germline gives CDR1 SGHDN, CDR2 FVKESK. The CDR3 sequence: CASSPSLRAGPRDTQYF. For the CDR3, the DNA is TGTGCCAGCAGCCCATCGCTCAGGGCGGGGCCCCGAGATACGCAGTATTTT.

The rearrangement links TRBV29-1 to TRBJ2-3, with 10 bases matching TRBD2. V lost 3 bases, J lost 5 bases, and 8 bases stayed unmatched. Germline CDR1 reads SQVTM; CDR2 reads ANQGSEA. The CDR3 loop spans 15 amino acids. CDR3 region: CSVDSGRAVVDTQYF. CDR3 DNA sequence: TGCAGCGTTGACAGCGGGAGGGCCGTCGTAGATACGCAGTATTTT.

The gene calls are TRBV24-1 and TRBJ2-2; D is unclear. V shed 0 bases and J shed 0 bases, with 7 bases lying between them. The CDR3 runs to 16 residues. The germline gives CDR1 KGHDR, CDR2 SFDVKD. The chain's CDR3 is CATSDLGTANTGELFF. Written as DNA, the CDR3 is TGTGCCACCAGTGATTTGGGAACAGCGAACACCGGGGAGCTGTTTTTT.

The rearrangement joins TRBV7-9 to TRBJ2-1; D is perhaps TRBD2 (6 bases). The V end lost 4 bases, the J end lost 2 bases, and 15 bases lay between the germline ends. This CDR3 is 16 amino acids long. The germline gives CDR1 SEHNR, CDR2 FQNEAQ (reference sequence). CDR3 coding DNA: TGTGCCAGCAGCTCGGGCGGGGCTAGCACCTACAATGAGCAGTTCTTC. It yields the protein CASSSGGASTYNEQFF.